This is a list of T cell receptor beta chains from one sample in a study of regulatory T cells in long-lasting Graves disease. From the multiplex PCR reads, TCRdb called clonotypes with MiXCR, one entry per CDR3 protein. The data hold 390,000 or so distinct CDR3 sequences, with roughly 25% observed a single time. This specimen consisted of peripheral blood mononuclear cells (PBMCs), obtained when the disease was refractory, from a patient treated with antithyroid drugs. Every receptor here comes from a middle-aged woman with Graves disease. CDR3s include the opening cysteine and the closing phenylalanine or tryptophan. Fields, in order: V gene, J gene, CDR3 length, clone size, D gene, CDR3 protein, CDR3 DNA. D genes are given only for firm matches. Expanded clones are given a class, and other clones once, few, many or no size at all.

V: TRBV3-1
J: TRBJ1-1
length: 14
size: few
D: -
CDR3: CASSQVFGQAEAFF
DNA: TGTGCCAGCAGCCAAGTCTTTGGGCAGGCTGAAGCTTTCTTT

V: TRBV5-6
J: TRBJ2-2
length: 16
size: -
D: TRBD1
CDR3: CASSLPSGQGPGELFF
DNA: TGTGCCAGCAGCCTTCCTTCCGGACAGGGACCCGGGGAGCTGTTTTTT

V: TRBV7-9
J: TRBJ1-1
length: 14
size: -
D: TRBD1
CDR3: CASSPPGGWTEAFF
DNA: TGTGCCAGCAGCCCCCCAGGGGGATGGACTGAAGCTTTCTTT

V: TRBV6-1
J: TRBJ2-2
length: 14
size: -
D: -
CDR3: CASSYYTNTGELFF
DNA: TGTGCCAGCAGCTATTACACGAACACCGGGGAGCTGTTTTTT

V: TRBV18
J: TRBJ2-7
length: 13
size: once
D: TRBD1
CDR3: CASSGTGSYEQYF
DNA: TGTGCCAGCTCAGGGACAGGCTCCTACGAGCAGTACTTC

V: TRBV6-1
J: TRBJ2-2
length: 12
size: many
D: -
CDR3: CASNLRTGELFF
DNA: TGTGCCAGCAACCTGCGTACCGGGGAGCTGTTTTTT

V: TRBV10-3
J: TRBJ2-7
length: 13
size: few
D: TRBD2
CDR3: CAIALAGEDEQYF
DNA: TGTGCCATCGCGCTAGCGGGAGAGGACGAGCAGTACTTC

V: TRBV15
J: TRBJ1-1
length: 14
size: few
D: -
CDR3: CATSRFPGYTEAFF
DNA: TGTGCCACCAGCAGGTTCCCCGGTTACACTGAAGCTTTCTTT

V: TRBV2
J: TRBJ2-2
length: 14
size: many
D: TRBD2
CDR3: CASRLAGSSGELFF
DNA: TGTGCCAGCAGACTAGCGGGTTCCTCCGGGGAGCTGTTTTTT

V: TRBV11-1
J: TRBJ2-1
length: 15
size: few
D: -
CDR3: CASSSSWPSSGEQFF
DNA: TGTGCCAGCAGTTCATCCTGGCCCTCGTCGGGTGAGCAGTTCTTC

V: TRBV14
J: TRBJ1-1
length: 13
size: -
D: TRBD1
CDR3: CASSRQGIPEAFF
DNA: TGTGCCAGCAGCAGACAGGGTATCCCTGAAGCTTTCTTT

V: TRBV3-1
J: TRBJ2-5
length: 19
size: -
D: TRBD2
CDR3: CASSQDSPLGLAGAETQYF
DNA: TGTGCCAGCAGCCAAGATTCCCCCCTGGGACTAGCGGGAGCAGAGACCCAGTACTTC

V: TRBV2
J: TRBJ1-1
length: 12
size: many
D: -
CDR3: CASRVTNTEAFF
DNA: TGTGCCAGCAGGGTAACGAACACTGAAGCTTTCTTT

V: TRBV2
J: TRBJ2-3
length: 16
size: few
D: -
CDR3: CASSYGEEISTDTQYF
DNA: TGTGCCAGCAGTTACGGGGAGGAGATCAGCACAGATACGCAGTATTTT

V: TRBV12-3/TRBV12-4
J: TRBJ2-7
length: 15
size: many
D: TRBD1
CDR3: CASSPRQGNSYEQYF
DNA: TGTGCCAGCAGTCCCCGACAGGGCAACTCCTACGAGCAGTACTTC

V: TRBV2
J: TRBJ2-7
length: 15
size: many
D: -
CDR3: CASSELWTAPYEQYF
DNA: TGTGCCAGCAGTGAATTGTGGACAGCACCCTACGAGCAGTACTTC

V: TRBV5-1
J: TRBJ2-5
length: 14
size: few
D: TRBD1
CDR3: CASSPRGHQETQYF
DNA: TGCGCCAGCAGTCCCAGGGGGCACCAAGAGACCCAGTACTTC

V: TRBV9
J: TRBJ1-5
length: 14
size: many
D: -
CDR3: CASSVGSVNQPQHF
DNA: TGTGCCAGCAGCGTAGGGTCAGTCAATCAGCCCCAGCATTTT

V: TRBV27
J: TRBJ1-5
length: 13
size: many
D: -
CDR3: CASSPGANQPQHF
DNA: TGTGCCAGCAGCCCCGGGGCCAATCAGCCCCAGCATTTT

V: TRBV11-2
J: TRBJ2-1
length: 15
size: once
D: TRBD2
CDR3: CASSFLAGGGNEQFF
DNA: TGTGCCAGCAGCTTCTTAGCGGGAGGAGGGAATGAGCAGTTCTTC

V: TRBV11-2
J: TRBJ2-5
length: 18
size: -
D: TRBD2
CDR3: CASSQEYAGGRIQETQYF
DNA: TGCGCCAGCAGCCAAGAGTACGCGGGAGGCAGGATCCAAGAGACCCAGTACTTC

V: TRBV2
J: TRBJ2-1
length: 16
size: -
D: TRBD2
CDR3: CASSERLAGMSNEQFF
DNA: TGTGCCAGCAGTGAAAGGCTAGCGGGAATGTCCAATGAGCAGTTCTTC

V: TRBV30
J: TRBJ1-6
length: 15
size: few
D: TRBD1
CDR3: CAWSRAGGENSPLHF
DNA: TGTGCCTGGAGTAGGGCAGGGGGGGAAAATTCACCCCTCCACTTT

V: TRBV28
J: TRBJ2-2
length: 16
size: many
D: -
CDR3: CASEGGERTNTGELFF
DNA: TGTGCCAGCGAAGGAGGGGAGAGGACGAACACCGGGGAGCTGTTTTTT

V: TRBV5-1
J: TRBJ2-7
length: 14
size: few
D: TRBD1
CDR3: CASSPGQAGYEQYF
DNA: TGCGCCAGCAGCCCCGGACAGGCTGGGTACGAGCAGTACTTC

V: TRBV11-2
J: TRBJ1-2
length: 13
size: -
D: -
CDR3: CASSPQGGSGYTF
DNA: TGTGCCAGCAGCCCACAGGGTGGGTCTGGCTACACCTTC

V: TRBV4-1
J: TRBJ1-6
length: 16
size: few
D: -
CDR3: CASSHQRTAYNSPLHF
DNA: TGCGCCAGCAGCCACCAACGGACAGCCTATAATTCACCCCTCCACTTT

V: TRBV29-1
J: TRBJ1-4
length: 13
size: many
D: TRBD1
CDR3: CSAGQGPAEKLFF
DNA: TGCAGCGCCGGACAGGGCCCCGCTGAAAAACTGTTTTTT

V: TRBV27
J: TRBJ2-7
length: 13
size: many
D: -
CDR3: CASMQTNGYEQYF
DNA: TGTGCCAGCATGCAGACGAATGGCTACGAGCAGTACTTC

V: TRBV7-3
J: TRBJ2-1
length: 18
size: -
D: -
CDR3: CASSLSGGGRTLHNEQFF
DNA: TGTGCCAGCAGCTTATCGGGTGGAGGACGGACACTACACAATGAGCAGTTCTTC

V: TRBV6-1
J: TRBJ1-2
length: 11
size: -
D: -
CDR3: CARGVLKIDTF
DNA: TGTGCCAGAGGAGTACTAAAGATAGACACCTTC

V: TRBV20-1
J: TRBJ2-7
length: 12
size: many
D: -
CDR3: CSASGPIYEQYF
DNA: TGCAGTGCTAGTGGGCCCATTTACGAGCAGTACTTC

V: TRBV7-2
J: TRBJ2-2
length: 15
size: few
D: TRBD2
CDR3: CASSLASGITGELFF
DNA: TGTGCCAGCAGCTTGGCTAGCGGGATAACCGGGGAGCTGTTTTTT

V: TRBV11-2
J: TRBJ1-1
length: 15
size: many
D: -
CDR3: CASTARGGRDTEAFF
DNA: TGTGCCAGCACCGCGAGGGGTGGTAGGGACACTGAAGCTTTCTTT

V: TRBV27
J: TRBJ1-5
length: 15
size: few
D: TRBD1
CDR3: CASAGDRARNQPQHF
DNA: TGTGCCAGCGCCGGGGACAGGGCGCGCAATCAGCCCCAGCATTTT

V: TRBV14
J: TRBJ1-1
length: 13
size: -
D: -
CDR3: CASSDDGYTEAFF
DNA: TGTGCCAGCAGCGATGACGGTTACACTGAAGCTTTCTTT

V: TRBV24-1
J: TRBJ2-2
length: 12
size: few
D: -
CDR3: CATGFTTGELFF
DNA: TGTGCCACCGGATTTACAACCGGGGAGCTGTTTTTT

V: TRBV19
J: TRBJ1-5
length: 17
size: -
D: -
CDR3: CASSINPQDNSNQPQHF
DNA: TGTGCCAGTAGTATAAACCCCCAGGACAATAGCAATCAGCCCCAGCATTTT

V: TRBV11-2
J: TRBJ2-7
length: 16
size: many
D: -
CDR3: CASSRQDFVGSYEQYF
DNA: TGTGCCAGCAGTCGGCAGGACTTCGTCGGCAGCTACGAGCAGTACTTC

V: TRBV5-1
J: TRBJ2-1
length: 15
size: once
D: TRBD1
CDR3: CASSSPGQGNYEQFF
DNA: TGCGCCAGCAGCTCTCCGGGACAGGGTAACTATGAGCAGTTCTTC

V: TRBV12-3/TRBV12-4
J: TRBJ2-7
length: 13
size: few
D: -
CDR3: CASAGLILYEQYF
DNA: TGTGCCAGCGCGGGACTCATCCTGTACGAGCAGTACTTC

V: TRBV2
J: TRBJ2-2
length: 15
size: many
D: TRBD1
CDR3: CASIYETGDTGELFF
DNA: TGTGCCAGCATTTATGAGACAGGGGACACCGGGGAGCTGTTTTTT

V: TRBV2
J: TRBJ2-2
length: 14
size: -
D: TRBD2
CDR3: CATGTSGSPGELFF
DNA: TGTGCCACTGGGACTAGCGGGAGCCCCGGGGAGCTGTTTTTT

V: TRBV29-1
J: TRBJ2-1
length: 17
size: -
D: -
CDR3: CSVEDYQDGGARNEQFF
DNA: TGCAGCGTTGAAGATTACCAAGACGGAGGGGCTAGGAATGAGCAGTTCTTC

V: TRBV5-6
J: TRBJ1-3
length: 18
size: -
D: -
CDR3: CASSLIGAERHSGNTIYF
DNA: TGTGCCAGCAGCTTAATCGGGGCCGAACGGCACTCTGGAAACACCATATATTTT

V: TRBV6-5
J: TRBJ2-1
length: 15
size: few
D: TRBD2
CDR3: CASSYRLAGIDEQFF
DNA: TGTGCCAGCAGTTATAGGCTAGCGGGAATCGATGAGCAGTTCTTC

V: TRBV7-9
J: TRBJ1-2
length: 16
size: few
D: -
CDR3: CASSLLGGLPNYGYTF
DNA: TGTGCCAGCAGCCTACTGGGGGGACTACCTAACTATGGCTACACCTTC